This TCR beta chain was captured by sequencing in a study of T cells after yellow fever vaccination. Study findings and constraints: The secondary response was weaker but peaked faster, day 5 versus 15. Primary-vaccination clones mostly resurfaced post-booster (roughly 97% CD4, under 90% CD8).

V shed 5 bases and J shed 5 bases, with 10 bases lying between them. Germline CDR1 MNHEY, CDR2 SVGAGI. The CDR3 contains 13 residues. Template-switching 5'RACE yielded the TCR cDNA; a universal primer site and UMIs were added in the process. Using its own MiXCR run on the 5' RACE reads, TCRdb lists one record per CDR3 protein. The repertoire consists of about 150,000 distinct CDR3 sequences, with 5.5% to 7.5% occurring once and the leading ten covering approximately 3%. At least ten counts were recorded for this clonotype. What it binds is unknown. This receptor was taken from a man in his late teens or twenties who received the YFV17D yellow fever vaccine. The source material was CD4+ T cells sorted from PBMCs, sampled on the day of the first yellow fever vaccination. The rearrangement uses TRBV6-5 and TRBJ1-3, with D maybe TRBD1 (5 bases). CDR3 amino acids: CASSRGRRNTIYF. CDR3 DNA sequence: TGTGCCAGCAGTCGGGGCCGTCGAAACACCATATATTTT.